These T cell receptor beta chains were read from a single sample in a study of blood T cell repertoires in COVID-19. The data were produced by immunoSEQ multiplex PCR, yet TCRdb's version contains in-frame clones alone and is incomplete. The sample includes tens of thousands of clones, roughly four fifths of them seen just once. The sequenced material came from peripheral blood. These receptors were taken from a human donor in a cohort sampled during active COVID-19. The CDR3 runs from the conserved cysteine through the conserved F or W. A D gene is named only where the DNA matches it firmly. The size entry is marked missing in some rows and otherwise reads once, few, many or a size class.

>TRBV18|.|TRBJ2-5|.
CASSPTGETQYF
TGTGCCAGCTCACCAACGGGAGAGACCCAGTACTTC
>TRBV3-1/TRBV3-2|TRBD1|TRBJ1-4|few
CASSQSDRGEGEKLFF
TGTGCCAGCAGCCAGAGCGACAGGGGTGAGGGGGAAAAACTGTTTTTT
>TRBV28|.|TRBJ1-2|few
CASSTTTDSYGYTF
TGTGCCAGCAGTACCACCACAGATAGCTATGGCTACACCTTC
>TRBV19|.|TRBJ1-6|.
CASNGAGIPNSPLHF
TGTGCCAGTAATGGAGCAGGGATCCCTAATTCACCCCTCCACTTT
>TRBV18|.|TRBJ1-2|few
CASSTTGSRGYTF
TGTGCCAGCTCAACTACAGGGTCTCGCGGCTACACCTTC
>TRBV18|TRBD2|TRBJ2-3|.
CASSLVAGGTDTQYF
TGTGCCAGCTCCCTCGTAGCGGGGGGCACAGATACGCAGTATTTT
>TRBV5-4|.|TRBJ1-5|.
CASSWGGSSNQPQHF
TGTGCCAGCAGCTGGGGGGGATCAAGCAATCAGCCCCAGCATTTT
>TRBV7-6|TRBD1|TRBJ2-5|few
CASSYVGTAQETQYF
TGTGCCAGCAGCTACGTAGGGACAGCACAAGAGACCCAGTACTTC
>TRBV6-5|TRBD1|TRBJ2-7|.
CASKPRDRRTYEQYF
TGTGCCAGCAAACCTCGGGACAGAAGAACCTACGAGCAGTACTTC
>TRBV27|.|TRBJ1-1|.
CASSFRQSRVDTEAFF
TGTGCCAGCAGTTTCAGACAAAGCAGGGTGGACACTGAAGCTTTCTTT
>TRBV6-5|TRBD1|TRBJ1-1|.
CASSYWGQGAEAFF
TGTGCCAGCAGTTACTGGGGACAGGGGGCTGAAGCTTTCTTT
>TRBV27|.|TRBJ1-3|.
CASSLHGAGNTIYF
TGTGCCAGCAGTTTACATGGGGCAGGTAACACCATATATTTT
>TRBV4-3|TRBD1|TRBJ2-2|.
CASSQRDRDTGELFF
TGCGCCAGCAGCCAACGGGACAGGGACACCGGGGAGCTGTTTTTT
>TRBV28|.|TRBJ2-7|medium-sized
CASNNPMRQPYEQYF
TGTGCCAGCAACAACCCCATGAGACAGCCCTACGAGCAGTACTTC
>TRBV5-1|TRBD1|TRBJ1-1|.
CASSLTGQGAWAKSF
TGCGCCAGCAGCTTGACGGGACAGGGGGCCTGGGCCAAGAGTTTT
>TRBV2|.|TRBJ1-3|.
CASSEKFSSGNTIYF
TGTGCCAGCAGTGAGAAGTTTAGCTCTGGAAACACCATATATTTT
>TRBV30|.|TRBJ1-2|once
CAWSVREGGYGYTF
TGTGCCTGGAGTGTACGGGAAGGGGGTTATGGCTACACCTTC
>TRBV24-1|TRBD1|TRBJ2-7|.
CATSEQGAGYEQYF
TGTGCCACCAGTGAACAGGGGGCCGGTTACGAGCAGTACTTC
>TRBV12-3/TRBV12-4|TRBD1|TRBJ2-3|.
CASSLDRVAQYF
TGTGCCAGCAGTCTAGACAGGGTCGCGCAGTATTTT
>TRBV7-2|.|TRBJ2-1|.
CASSLSGTLGRESKQFF
TGTGCCAGCAGCTTAAGTGGTACCCTGGGGCGGGAAAGTAAGCAGTTCTTC
>TRBV7-9|.|TRBJ1-6|.
CASSRYNSPLHF
TGTGCCAGCAGCCGTTATAATTCACCCCTCCACTTT
>TRBV7-2|TRBD1|TRBJ2-7|few
CASSTRTGGDEQYF
TGTGCCAGCAGCACTCGGACAGGGGGAGACGAGCAGTACTTC
>TRBV12-3/TRBV12-4|.|TRBJ2-3|.
CASSLDFADTQYF
TGTGCCAGCAGTTTGGACTTCGCAGATACGCAGTATTTT
>TRBV24-1|.|TRBJ1-2|few
CATSDSPGQSSYTF
TGTGCCACCAGTGACTCTCCCGGACAGTCGAGCTACACCTTC
>TRBV19|.|TRBJ2-2|.
CASSDKGSLTNTGELFF
TGTGCCAGTAGTGATAAGGGGTCTCTTACGAACACCGGGGAGCTGTTTTTT
>TRBV19|.|TRBJ1-2|.
CASSIGTPNYGYTF
TGTGCCAGTAGTATCGGGACTCCTAACTATGGCTACACCTTC
>TRBV11-3|TRBD1|TRBJ2-2|.
CASSARQGRTGELFF
TGTGCCAGCAGCGCTCGACAGGGGAGGACCGGGGAGCTGTTTTTT